This T cell receptor (beta chain) originates from a study of T cell responses to AZD1222 COVID-19 vaccine. Only in-frame clones appear in the TCRdb table, and some are missing; sequencing was by immunoSEQ multiplex PCR. This sample has about 93,000 clones; approximately 83% occur once, and the top ten carry 5.5% to 7%. The TCR originated in an adult in good health. Material: peripheral blood, obtained on day 0 of AZD1222 vaccination.

CDR3 in amino acids: CASSVALRLNTGELFF. DNA of the CDR3: TGTGCCAGCAGCGTAGCTTTGCGCCTGAACACCGGGGAGCTGTTTTTT. V gene TRBV9 combines with J gene TRBJ2-2; D gene uncertain. From germline, CDR1 is SGDLS and CDR2 YYNGEE. Trimming cost V 0 bases and J 1 base, with 10 bases left between them. The CDR3 length is 16 residues. Combining the CDR3 with reference TRBV9 and TRBJ2-2 gives the whole variable domain DSGVTQTPKHLITATGQRVTLRCSPRSGDLSVYWYQQSLDQGLQFLIQYYNGEERAKGNILERFSAQQFPDLHSELNLSSLELGDSALYFCASSVALRLNTGELFFGEGSRLTVL.